Listed below are T cell receptor beta chains from one sample, sequenced in a study of T cells in Graves' hyperthyroidism and ophthalmopathy. TCRdb recomputed calls from the multiplex PCR reads with MiXCR, one row per CDR3 protein. The repertoire has roughly 380,000 distinct CDR3 sequences, around an eighth of them found once; the top ten carry roughly 20%. Sequencing used blood. The source of these receptors is a man aged 30 to 45 with Graves' hyperthyroidism that later progressed to Graves' ophthalmopathy. CDR3s include the opening cysteine and the closing phenylalanine or tryptophan. Each record gives: D gene, clone size, V gene, J gene, CDR3 DNA, CDR3 protein. D genes are given only for firm matches. Size values are once, few and many counts, or a class for expanded clones, and some rows have none.

D gene: NA
clone size: many
V gene: TRBV10-3
J gene: TRBJ1-4
CDR3 DNA: TGTGCCATCAGATCGACGGACCAGAATGAAAAACTGTTTTTT
CDR3 protein: CAIRSTDQNEKLFF

D gene: NA
clone size: NA
V gene: TRBV6-1
J gene: TRBJ2-7
CDR3 DNA: TGTGCCAGCAGTGAAGGCTCGGGGAAGGGGCAGTACTTC
CDR3 protein: CASSEGSGKGQYF

D gene: NA
clone size: few
V gene: TRBV18
J gene: TRBJ2-7
CDR3 DNA: TGTGCCAGCTCACCGGTCGGGAGTACAAACGAGCAGTACTTC
CDR3 protein: CASSPVGSTNEQYF

D gene: TRBD1
clone size: many
V gene: TRBV6-1
J gene: TRBJ2-3
CDR3 DNA: TGTGCCAGCACGGGGAGGACAGGGGTTACAGATACGCAGTATTTT
CDR3 protein: CASTGRTGVTDTQYF

D gene: NA
clone size: many
V gene: TRBV2
J gene: TRBJ1-4
CDR3 DNA: TGTGCCATCAGGAGGGGGTCTAATGAAAAACTGTTTTTT
CDR3 protein: CAIRRGSNEKLFF

D gene: NA
clone size: many
V gene: TRBV28
J gene: TRBJ2-5
CDR3 DNA: TGTGCCAGCAGCGACCTTTTACCAGCCAGCACAGAGACCCAGTACTTC
CDR3 protein: CASSDLLPASTETQYF

D gene: NA
clone size: many
V gene: TRBV20-1
J gene: TRBJ1-6
CDR3 DNA: TGCAGTGCTAGAGATGGGCAGGGTGATTCACCCCTCCACTTT
CDR3 protein: CSARDGQGDSPLHF

D gene: NA
clone size: NA
V gene: TRBV3-1
J gene: TRBJ2-1
CDR3 DNA: TGTGCCAGCAGTCGCCATCGGGTATCACGAGAGACCTACAATGAGCAGTTCTTC
CDR3 protein: CASSRHRVSRETYNEQFF

D gene: TRBD2
clone size: many
V gene: TRBV2
J gene: TRBJ2-5
CDR3 DNA: TGTGCCAGCAGTCTACTACCTCTAGCGGGGGGCCAAGAGACCCAGTACTTC
CDR3 protein: CASSLLPLAGGQETQYF

D gene: TRBD1
clone size: NA
V gene: TRBV12-3/TRBV12-4
J gene: TRBJ1-2
CDR3 DNA: TGTGCCAGCAGTGGGACAGGGTCTCAACTAGGGGTTGGCTACACCTTC
CDR3 protein: CASSGTGSQLGVGYTF

D gene: TRBD2
clone size: NA
V gene: TRBV5-1
J gene: TRBJ2-1
CDR3 DNA: TGCGCCAGCAGCTTGGGACTAACGGGGGGGCGTAATGAGCAGTTCTTC
CDR3 protein: CASSLGLTGGRNEQFF

D gene: NA
clone size: many
V gene: TRBV12-3/TRBV12-4
J gene: TRBJ1-4
CDR3 DNA: TGTGCCAGCAGTCCGGGACTGATTAGGTGGGAAGAACTGTTTTTT
CDR3 protein: CASSPGLIRWEELFF

D gene: NA
clone size: few
V gene: TRBV4-1
J gene: TRBJ1-5
CDR3 DNA: TGCGCCAGCAGCCAAGGGGACACTAACAATCAGCCCCAGCATTTT
CDR3 protein: CASSQGDTNNQPQHF

D gene: NA
clone size: many
V gene: TRBV3-1
J gene: TRBJ2-7
CDR3 DNA: TGTGCCAGCAGCCAAGGGATAGGGCCCCACGAGCAGTACTTC
CDR3 protein: CASSQGIGPHEQYF

D gene: NA
clone size: many
V gene: TRBV11-3
J gene: TRBJ1-3
CDR3 DNA: TGTGCCAGCAGCCCCCGGGCCCGGATGAGCAACACCATATATTTT
CDR3 protein: CASSPRARMSNTIYF

D gene: NA
clone size: few
V gene: TRBV6-1
J gene: TRBJ2-1
CDR3 DNA: TGTGCCAGCAGTGTCTACAGGGTTTACTACAATGAGCAGTTCTTC
CDR3 protein: CASSVYRVYYNEQFF

D gene: TRBD1
clone size: many
V gene: TRBV28
J gene: TRBJ2-3
CDR3 DNA: TGTGCCAGCAGCCTGCCCGGGACAGTCCGCTCTGATACGCAGTATTTT
CDR3 protein: CASSLPGTVRSDTQYF

D gene: NA
clone size: many
V gene: TRBV11-2
J gene: TRBJ1-4
CDR3 DNA: TGTGCCAGCAGCTTAGTGCAGGGGATGGGGAAACTGTTTTTT
CDR3 protein: CASSLVQGMGKLFF

D gene: NA
clone size: NA
V gene: TRBV6-5
J gene: TRBJ1-6
CDR3 DNA: TGTGCCAGCAGTTACGCCACCTCTTCACCCCTCCACTTT
CDR3 protein: CASSYATSSPLHF

D gene: NA
clone size: NA
V gene: TRBV20-1
J gene: TRBJ2-2
CDR3 DNA: TGCAGTGCTAGAGAAAAGAGACCTTTATCTGTGGCCGGGGAGCTGTTTTTT
CDR3 protein: CSAREKRPLSVAGELFF

D gene: NA
clone size: once
V gene: TRBV30
J gene: TRBJ1-5
CDR3 DNA: TGTGCCTGGATAGAGGGGACCTATAGCAATCAGCCCCAGCATTTT
CDR3 protein: CAWIEGTYSNQPQHF

D gene: TRBD1
clone size: NA
V gene: TRBV19
J gene: TRBJ1-5
CDR3 DNA: TGTGCCAGTAGTATAGGGACAGGGGGCTATCAGCCCCAGCATTTT
CDR3 protein: CASSIGTGGYQPQHF

D gene: NA
clone size: many
V gene: TRBV13
J gene: TRBJ1-2
CDR3 DNA: TGTGCCAGCACCACTCGGGGTTTCGATCCTAACTATGGCTACACCTTC
CDR3 protein: CASTTRGFDPNYGYTF

D gene: TRBD2
clone size: NA
V gene: TRBV11-3
J gene: TRBJ2-1
CDR3 DNA: TGTGCCGGCAGCGGAGGGGCTAGCGGGGGGGTAAATGAGCAGTTCTTC
CDR3 protein: CAGSGGASGGVNEQFF

D gene: TRBD1
clone size: many
V gene: TRBV27
J gene: TRBJ2-1
CDR3 DNA: TGTGCCAGCAGTTCCTCTGGACAGGGGGCGTGGAATGAGCAGTTCTTC
CDR3 protein: CASSSSGQGAWNEQFF

D gene: NA
clone size: many
V gene: TRBV30
J gene: TRBJ2-7
CDR3 DNA: TGTGCCTGGAGCCCCAAGCACCGACAGGCGATCTACGAGCAGTACTTC
CDR3 protein: CAWSPKHRQAIYEQYF

D gene: NA
clone size: many
V gene: TRBV7-2
J gene: TRBJ1-5
CDR3 DNA: TGTGCCAGCAGCTTAGTATCATCTAATTTTAATCAGCCCCAGCATTTT
CDR3 protein: CASSLVSSNFNQPQHF

D gene: TRBD1
clone size: many
V gene: TRBV20-1
J gene: TRBJ1-4
CDR3 DNA: TGCAGTGCGGAACAGGGGTTGGGACGGGAAAAACTGTTTTTT
CDR3 protein: CSAEQGLGREKLFF

D gene: NA
clone size: many
V gene: TRBV5-1
J gene: TRBJ1-2
CDR3 DNA: TGCGCCAGCGGCCAATCAGACTATGGCTACACCTTC
CDR3 protein: CASGQSDYGYTF

D gene: NA
clone size: many
V gene: TRBV7-6
J gene: TRBJ2-3
CDR3 DNA: TGTGCCAGCAGCTTAGCTGGAGGTAGTCCCACAGATACGCAGTATTTT
CDR3 protein: CASSLAGGSPTDTQYF

D gene: TRBD1
clone size: many
V gene: TRBV6-5
J gene: TRBJ1-2
CDR3 DNA: TGTGCCAGCAGTTACGGGGGGACAGAGACTTCTAACTATGGCTACACCTTC
CDR3 protein: CASSYGGTETSNYGYTF

D gene: NA
clone size: many
V gene: TRBV7-9
J gene: TRBJ2-7
CDR3 DNA: TGTGCCAGCAGCTCGGGGGGACAGAGCTCCTACGAGCAGTACTTC
CDR3 protein: CASSSGGQSSYEQYF

D gene: TRBD1
clone size: NA
V gene: TRBV9
J gene: TRBJ2-5
CDR3 DNA: TGTGCCAGCAGCGCCCCCGGCCCGGACAGGGCCCACCAAGAGACCCAGTACTTC
CDR3 protein: CASSAPGPDRAHQETQYF

D gene: NA
clone size: NA
V gene: TRBV4-1
J gene: TRBJ1-5
CDR3 DNA: TGCGCCAGCAGCCAGACAGCATATAGCAATCAGCCCCAGCATTTT
CDR3 protein: CASSQTAYSNQPQHF

D gene: NA
clone size: NA
V gene: TRBV7-9
J gene: TRBJ1-5
CDR3 DNA: TGTGCCAGCAGCTTAGACTTGGCTTTGGGTAATCAGCCCCAGCATTTT
CDR3 protein: CASSLDLALGNQPQHF

D gene: NA
clone size: many
V gene: TRBV2
J gene: TRBJ2-5
CDR3 DNA: TGTGCCAGCTTAACCTCCAGGGGGGAAGAGACCCAGTACTTC
CDR3 protein: CASLTSRGEETQYF

D gene: TRBD2
clone size: few
V gene: TRBV3-1
J gene: TRBJ2-3
CDR3 DNA: TGTGCCAGCAGCCGTCTGACTAGCGGGGGGGCCCAAGATACGCAGTATTTT
CDR3 protein: CASSRLTSGGAQDTQYF

D gene: TRBD1
clone size: many
V gene: TRBV5-1
J gene: TRBJ1-1
CDR3 DNA: TGCGCCAGCAGCTACGGCTCAGGGGGCGGGTTGGCTTTCTTT
CDR3 protein: CASSYGSGGGLAFF

D gene: NA
clone size: many
V gene: TRBV7-8
J gene: TRBJ2-5
CDR3 DNA: TGTGCCAGCAGCTTAGTTGCGGAGACCCAGTACTTC
CDR3 protein: CASSLVAETQYF

D gene: TRBD1
clone size: few
V gene: TRBV4-1
J gene: TRBJ1-4
CDR3 DNA: TGCGCCAGCAGCCTACGGACAGGGGTTAAGGAAAAACTGTTTTTT
CDR3 protein: CASSLRTGVKEKLFF

D gene: TRBD1
clone size: many
V gene: TRBV24-1
J gene: TRBJ2-2
CDR3 DNA: TGTGCCACCAGCAAGCAGGGGGCGCTAAACACCGGGGAGCTGTTTTTT
CDR3 protein: CATSKQGALNTGELFF